These 9 T cell receptor beta chains were all obtained from the same sample, sequenced in a study of blood T cell repertoires in COVID-19. Profiled with immunoSEQ multiplex PCR; TCRdb holds only in-frame clones, not every one. This sample has fewer than 60,000 clones; about 92% occur once, and the top ten carry 3.9%. Sequencing was done on a sample of peripheral blood. Every receptor here comes from a human donor in a cohort sampled during active COVID-19.

The CDR3 sequence is CASSFSVGPPSTDTQYF. The DNA for the CDR3 is TGTGCCAGCAGCTTTTCGGTGGGGCCTCCTAGCACAGATACGCAGTATTTT. V and J are TRBV11-2 and TRBJ2-3, with D possibly matching TRBD1 (5 bases). V was trimmed by 3 bases and J by 0 bases, leaving 16 bases between them. There are 17 residues in the CDR3. Germline CDR1 SGHAT, CDR2 FQNNGV. The full variable domain, in which reference TRBV11-2 and TRBJ2-3 provide the parts outside the CDR3, is EAGVAQSPRYKIIEKRQSVAFWCNPISGHATLYWYQQILGQGPKLLIQFQNNGVVDDSQLPKDRFSAERLKGVDSTLKIQPAKLEDSAVYLCASSFSVGPPSTDTQYFGPGTRLTVL.

The V and J genes are TRBV6-1 and TRBJ1-1; 10 bases agree with TRBD1. The V gene end was trimmed by 1 base and the J gene end by 9 bases; junction bases not matched to a gene: 2. This CDR3 is built from 13 residues. Germline V CDR1 and CDR2: MNHNS, SASEGT. CDR3 region: CASSEGDRGKAFF. The DNA for the CDR3 is TGTGCCAGCAGTGAAGGGGACAGGGGCAAAGCTTTCTTT.

This clone was seen only a few times. The rearrangement links TRBV6-4 to TRBJ2-2, with a possible D match to TRBD2 (5 bases). The V end was cut by 0 bases, the J end by 3 bases, with 5 bases between. Germline V gene lookup returns CDR1 MRHNA and CDR2 SNTAGT. The CDR3 totals 14 residues. This CDR3 reads CASSDSSDTGELFF. CDR3 DNA sequence: TGTGCCAGCAGTGACTCTAGCGACACCGGGGAGCTGTTTTTT.

This sequence joins TRBV10-3 and TRBJ2-2; 7 bases align to TRBD2. Germline CDR1 and CDR2: ENHRY and SYGVKD. The CDR3 has 16 residues. Trimming cost V 4 bases and J 2 bases; bases outside gene matches: 7. CDR3 DNA: TGTGCCATCAGTGGTGAACTAGCGATCAACACCGGGGAGCTGTTTTTT. Encoded protein: CAISGELAINTGELFF.

The genes are TRBV2 and TRBJ2-3; D is possibly TRBD2 (5 bases). Germline V gene sequence: CDR1 SNHLY, CDR2 FYNNEI. With 9 bases removed from V and 2 bases from J, the gap between germline ends came to 9 bases. The CDR3 is made up of 12 amino acids. The CDR3 DNA reads as TGTGCCAGTGGACTTACCACAGATACGCAGTATTTT. As protein: CASGLTTDTQYF.

This clone has just one count. J is TRBJ1-5 and V is TRBV5-4, with a weak D call TRBD1 (5 bases). CDR1 and CDR2 from the germline V gene are SGHNT and YYREEE (reference sequence). The CDR3 covers 15 residues. Trimming left V 4 bases short and J 6 bases short, with 17 bases between. Here the CDR3 reads CASSPGAGRGQPQHF. The CDR3, as DNA: TGTGCCAGCAGCCCTGGTGCTGGGAGGGGTCAGCCCCAGCATTTT.

The chain recombines TRBV6-6 with TRBJ1-2; 7 bases line up with TRBD1. Germline V lookup: CDR1 MNHNY, CDR2 SVGAGI (reference sequence). CDR3 length: 13 residues. Trimming took 5 bases from V and 8 from J; bases not matched to a gene: 8. This chain's CDR3 is CASSDRARRGYTF. The CDR3, as DNA: TGTGCCAGCAGTGACAGGGCACGTCGCGGCTACACCTTC.

This chain joins TRBV5-4 and TRBJ1-3, with D perhaps matching TRBD1 (5 bases). Germline V gene data show CDR1 as SGHNT and CDR2 as YYREEE (reference sequence). The CDR3 loop spans 15 amino acids. The germline V and J ends were trimmed by 4 bases and 4 bases, with 15 bases remaining between them. CDR3 nucleotide sequence: TGTGCCAGCAGCCTCCCGGGGGGATCCGGAAACACCATATATTTT. The encoded protein is CASSLPGGSGNTIYF.

The gene calls are TRBV19 and TRBJ2-1; 12 nucleotides match TRBD2. The ends lost 4 bases at V and 10 bases at J; junction bases unmatched: 8. There are 15 residues in the CDR3. Germline CDR1 and CDR2: LNHDA and SQIVND (reference sequence). CDR3 protein: CASSTVTSGSPEQFF. In DNA form, the CDR3 reads TGTGCCAGTAGTACAGTGACTAGCGGGAGTCCGGAGCAGTTCTTC.